The subject of this entry is one TCR beta chain. The CDR3 contains 16 residues. Germline V gene sequence: CDR1 MNHEY, CDR2 SVGAGI. The V gene end was trimmed by 4 bases and the J gene end by 6 bases; junction bases not matched to a gene: 8. The data are from a study of T cell changes during pregnancy in multiple sclerosis. Sequencing used immunoSEQ multiplex PCR; TCRdb keeps in-frame clones, though not all of them. The table lists roughly 57,000 clones, about 90% of them singletons. The source was CD4+ T cells from peripheral blood mononuclear cells, collected after pregnancy. The rearrangement uses TRBV6-5 and TRBJ2-3, with TRBD1 identical over 12 bases. The TCR sequence derives from a female donor with multiple sclerosis, enrolled in a pregnancy study. The CDR3 nucleotides are TGTGCCAGCAGTTGGGGACAGGGGGCTACTTCGGATACGCAGTATTTT. It specifies CASSWGQGATSDTQYF.